The clone carrying this TCR beta chain was picked up many times. Time point: newly diagnosed GD, antithyroid drugs for less than 3 months. RNA from PBMCs was the source of the TCR library. In building TCR beta libraries, iRepertoire HTBI primers were used together with Arm-PCR of CDR3 regions. MiXCR, applied by TCRdb to the multiplex PCR reads, yields one record per CDR3 protein. Of 350,000 to 550,000 distinct CDR3 sequences listed, around 14% are singletons. This entry belongs to a study of regulatory T cells in long-lasting Graves disease. The germline CDR1 and CDR2 sequences are SGHAT and FQDESV (reference sequence). There are 14 residues in the CDR3. V lost 1 base to trimming and J lost 8 bases, with 12 bases between them. These data also formed part of another study, on T cells in Graves' hyperthyroidism and ophthalmopathy.

The sample consisted of peripheral blood mononuclear cells (PBMCs), taken at new diagnosis, from a patient treated with antithyroid drugs. The source is a woman in her 30s with Graves disease. The chain employs TRBV11-1 and TRBJ2-4; weak D call: TRBD2 (6 bases). The CDR3 region has the DNA TGTGCCAGCAGCTTAGTACGGGGGTTGGACATTCAGTACTTC. Translating gives CASSLVRGLDIQYF.